This TCR beta chain was observed in a study of cytomegalovirus exposure and HLA in healthy donors. General study points: Among donors in an Asian-associated ancestry cluster, a later analysis reportedly found fewer N-insertions than the approximately 700-donor mean. In a later analysis, V- and J-gene trimming of beta chains associated with a DCLRE1C missense variant, replicated independently.

CDR1 is SGHVS, CDR2 FNYEAQ, per germline. Deletions cut 1 base from V and 6 bases from J, with 13 bases between. The CDR3 contains 14 residues. For this clone: Its antigen is as yet unknown.

In the PCR, 60 Vbeta and 13 Jbeta primers were used. Profiling relied on immunoSEQ multiplex PCR, and the TCRdb table lists in-frame clones only, not all of them. Of some 150,000 clones listed, roughly four fifths are singletons. The receptor comes from a woman aged 40 to 50 in good health and CMV-seronegative. The chain recombines TRBV7-6 with TRBJ2-7, with D possibly being TRBD2 (5 bases). The source material was PBMCs. The chain's CDR3 is CASSLGPGWGEQYF. Written as DNA, the CDR3 is TGTGCCAGCAGCTTAGGTCCGGGGTGGGGCGAGCAGTACTTC.